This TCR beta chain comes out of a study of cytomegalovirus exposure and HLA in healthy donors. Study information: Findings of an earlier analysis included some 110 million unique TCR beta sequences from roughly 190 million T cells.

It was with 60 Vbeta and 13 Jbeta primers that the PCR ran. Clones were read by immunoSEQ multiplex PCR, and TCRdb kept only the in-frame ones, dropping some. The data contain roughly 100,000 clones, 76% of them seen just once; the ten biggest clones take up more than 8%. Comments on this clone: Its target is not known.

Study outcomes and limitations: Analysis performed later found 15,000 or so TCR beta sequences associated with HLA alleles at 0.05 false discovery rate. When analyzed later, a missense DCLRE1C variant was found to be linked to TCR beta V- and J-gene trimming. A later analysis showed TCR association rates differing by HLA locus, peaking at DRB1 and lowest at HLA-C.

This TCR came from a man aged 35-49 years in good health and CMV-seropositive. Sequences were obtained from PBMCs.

The CDR3 is CASSGQGGNTEAFF. The CDR3 bases are TGTGCCAGCAGCGGGCAGGGAGGAAACACTGAAGCTTTCTTT. The chain combines TRBV9 with TRBJ1-1; D might be TRBD1 (5 bases). Germline CDR1 is SGDLS and CDR2 is YYNGEE. The CDR3 consists of 14 residues. Trimming took off 3 bases at V and 2 bases at J, with 11 bases between the two ends.